Below, 21 T cell receptor beta chains from the same sample are listed, as sequenced in a study of control samples from healthy donors and cancer patients. Profiling relied on immunoSEQ multiplex PCR, and the TCRdb table lists in-frame clones only, not all of them. Among about 190,000 clones listed, roughly nine tenths were seen once. The sample comprised blood. These receptors came from a man younger than 40 in good health.

The chain has TRBV13 and TRBJ2-7; TRBD1 is a possible D gene (5 bases). The V and J ends lost 1 base and 1 base respectively, with 8 bases between them. The CDR3 is made up of 14 amino acids. The V gene's germline CDR1 is PRHDT and CDR2 FYEKMQ (reference sequence). CDR3 nucleotides: TGTGCCAGCAGCTTAGACAGGAATTCCTACGAGCAGTACTTC. Its translation: CASSLDRNSYEQYF.

The CDR3 nucleotides read TGCGCCAGCAGTGCCGGGGGGGACTACAATGAGCAGTTCTTC. Its protein is CASSAGGDYNEQFF. The chain is built from TRBV10-1 and TRBJ2-1; 8 bases are shared with TRBD2. Germline V lookup: CDR1 WNHNN, CDR2 SYGVQD (reference sequence). Trimming cost V 4 bases and J 3 bases; bases outside gene matches: 2. The CDR3 is 14 amino acids.

J is TRBJ2-3 and V is TRBV7-9; 9 nucleotides match TRBD2. Per the germline V gene, CDR1 is SEHNR and CDR2 is FQNEAQ (reference sequence). Germline trimming cut 1 base from V and 6 bases from J; bases unmatched to any gene: 8. The CDR3 extends over 16 amino acids. CDR3 sequence reads: CASSLGRGGNWDTQYF. For the CDR3, the DNA is TGTGCCAGCAGCTTAGGGCGGGGGGGCAATTGGGATACGCAGTATTTT.

The genes are TRBV4-1 and TRBJ1-6; 9 nucleotides line up with TRBD1. The germline V gene encodes CDR1 MGHRA and CDR2 YSYEKL. V was clipped by 1 base and J by 7 bases; unmatched bases: 2. The CDR3 runs to 15 residues. For the CDR3, the DNA is TGCGCCAGCAGCCAAGGGGGGACAGGGAATTCACCCCTCCACTTT. It encodes CASSQGGTGNSPLHF.

The table lists this clone with a count of one. The chain combines TRBV10-3 with TRBJ1-5, with D unclear. V was pared by 4 bases and J by 0 bases, with 7 bases between. CDR1 and CDR2 from the germline V gene are ENHRY and SYGVKD. CDR3 length equals 14 residues. The CDR3: CAISVSNSNQPQHF. CDR3 nucleotides: TGTGCCATCAGTGTCAGCAATAGCAATCAGCCCCAGCATTTT.

The V and J genes are TRBV6-1 and TRBJ1-2; D is perhaps TRBD1 (5 bases). The V end was cut by 3 bases, the J end by 1 base, with 9 bases between. Germline CDR1 and CDR2: MNHNS and SASEGT. The CDR3 consists of 14 residues. In DNA form, the CDR3 reads TGTGCCAGCAGTGAGGGACCGCGTAACTATGGCTACACCTTC. This codes for CASSEGPRNYGYTF.

This clone was seen just once. This chain joins TRBV19 and TRBJ2-2, with D perhaps assigned TRBD1 or TRBD2 (6 bases each). V was cut by 6 bases and J by 2 bases, with 19 bases left in between. CDR3 length equals 17 residues. CDR1 is LNHDA, CDR2 SQIVND, per germline (reference sequence). Written as DNA, the CDR3 is TGTGCCAGTAGACTCCGGGGGCACTCGTTTAACACCGGGGAGCTGTTTTTT. It is translated as CASRLRGHSFNTGELFF.

V gene TRBV18 combines with J gene TRBJ1-5; the D is unclear. The length of the CDR3 is 15 residues. The germline V and J ends were trimmed by 6 bases and 6 bases, with 18 bases remaining between them. Germline V gene sequence: CDR1 KGHSH, CDR2 LQKENI. The chain's CDR3 is CASSIGRSGTQPQHF. CDR3 DNA: TGTGCCAGCTCGATCGGACGGTCCGGCACTCAGCCCCAGCATTTT.

The CDR3 loop is CASSVLSAGTGGAGYTF. In nucleotides, the CDR3 is TGTGCCAGCAGTGTGCTCTCAGCGGGGACAGGGGGGGCTGGCTACACCTTC. J is TRBJ1-2 and V is TRBV2; 11 bases are shared with TRBD1. The CDR3 runs 17 residues. Trimming at V came to 4 bases and at J to 7 bases, leaving 14 bases not matched to a gene. Germline V gene data show CDR1 as SNHLY and CDR2 as FYNNEI.

The chain links TRBV6-6 to TRBJ1-2; 10 nucleotides match TRBD1. This CDR3 is built from 14 residues. The junction had 12 bases not matched to a gene; V was cut back by 10 bases and J by 7 bases. Looked up from germline, CDR1 is MNHNY and CDR2 is SVGAGI (reference sequence). DNA of the CDR3: TGTGCCACCTCGGGGTCAGACAGGGGGCTTGGCTACACCTTC. It yields the protein CATSGSDRGLGYTF.

The chain couples TRBV10-2 to TRBJ1-1, with D possibly being TRBD1 (6 bases). Trimming shortened V by 9 bases and J by 6 bases, and 11 bases separated the two germline ends. Germline assignment: CDR1 WSHSY and CDR2 SAAADI. The CDR3 covers 11 residues. This CDR3 reads CASGRGSEAFF. In nucleotides, the CDR3 is TGCGCCAGTGGCAGGGGCTCTGAAGCTTTCTTT.

This clone was detected once. The chain joins TRBV12-3 or TRBV12-4 to TRBJ1-3; D unclear. Deletions cut 6 bases from V and 9 bases from J, with 15 bases between. The CDR3 has 13 residues. The CDR3 here is CASRETVEGTIYF. DNA for the CDR3: TGTGCCAGCAGAGAGACGGTTGAAGGCACCATATATTTT.

The chain employs TRBV21-1 and TRBJ1-6. TRBV21-1 is noted as a pseudogene. The CDR3 loop spans 20 amino acids. The CDR3 reads CASSKVGPRWGKEVYSPLHF. The CDR3 nucleotides read TGTGCCAGCAGCAAAGTGGGCCCTAGATGGGGGAAGGAGGTGTATTCACCCCTCCACTTT.

The count of this clone is one. This chain links TRBV6-6 with TRBJ2-5; D is unresolved. The CDR3 is 13 amino acids. Germline CDR1 is MNHNY and CDR2 is SVGAGI (reference sequence). V gave up 4 bases and J gave up 2 bases, with 8 bases separating them. The DNA of the CDR3 is TGTGCCAGCAGTTTGACATTTCAAGAGACCCAGTACTTC. Its protein is CASSLTFQETQYF.

This sequence joins TRBV7-9 and TRBJ2-5; D is uncertain. This CDR3 contains 11 residues. Per germline, CDR1 SEHNR and CDR2 FQNEAQ (reference sequence). V was cut by 8 bases and J by 1 base, with 5 bases left in between. DNA of the CDR3: TGTGCCAGCGAAGGCCAAGAGACCCAGTACTTC. Encoded protein: CASEGQETQYF.

This clone was seen only once. The chain uses TRBV7-9 and TRBJ1-1, with D perhaps matching TRBD1 (6 bases). This CDR3 comprises 12 residues. CDR1 and CDR2 from the germline V gene are SEHNR and FQNEAQ (reference sequence). Trimming removed 1 base from V and 6 bases from J, with 6 bases in between. The CDR3 region has the DNA TGTGCCAGCAGCTTAGGGACAGCTGAAGCTTTCTTT. It yields the protein CASSLGTAEAFF.

This chain links TRBV21-1 with TRBJ2-7; the D call in the table, TRBD1, was not verified against the DNA. TRBV21-1 constitutes a pseudogene. The CDR3 spans 12 residues. The CDR3 protein is CAGNGTDYEQYF. CDR3 DNA: TGTGCCGGCAACGGGACAGACTACGAGCAGTACTTC.

The V gene is TRBV12-5, the J gene TRBJ1-4; weak D call: TRBD1 (5 bases). Germline CDR1 is LGHNT and CDR2 is FRNRAP. The CDR3 is made up of 13 amino acids. The V gene lost 6 bases and the J gene lost 7 bases, with 12 bases spanning the gap. The DNA of the CDR3 is TGTGCTAGTGGGGAGCAGGGCTCTGAAAAACTGTTTTTT. Residues: CASGEQGSEKLFF. Full variable domain (rest looked up from reference TRBV12-5 and TRBJ1-4): DARVTQTPRHKVTEMGQEVTMRCQPILGHNTVFWYRQTMMQGLELLAYFRNRAPLDDSGMPKDRFSAEMPDATLATLKIQPSEPRDSAVYFCASGEQGSEKLFFGSGTQLSVL.

The rearrangement uses TRBV19 and TRBJ1-2, with D perhaps matching TRBD1 (5 bases). Germline V gene data show CDR1 as LNHDA and CDR2 as SQIVND (reference sequence). Trimming removed 6 bases at V and 7 bases at J, with 12 bases between. The CDR3 sequence is 12 residues long. This CDR3 is CASRGRGIGYTF. CDR3 nucleotide sequence: TGTGCCAGTAGGGGCCGGGGGATTGGCTACACCTTC. The full variable domain, with the rest looked up from reference TRBV19 and TRBJ1-2, is DGGITQSPKYLFRKEGQNVTLSCEQNLNHDAMYWYRQDPGQGLRLIYYSQIVNDFQKGDIAEGYSVSREKKESFPLTVTSAQKNPTAFYLCASRGRGIGYTFGSGTRLTVV.

The V gene is TRBV11-2, the J gene TRBJ2-3, with TRBD2 matching over 7 bases. The junction had 9 bases not matched to a gene; V was cut back by 5 bases and J by 1 base. This CDR3 region has 16 residues. Germline CDR1 and CDR2: SGHAT and FQNNGV. The CDR3 nucleotides read TGTGCCAGCAGCACATGGCGGGGGAGTCGCACAGATACGCAGTATTTT. Amino acids: CASSTWRGSRTDTQYF. The full variable domain, in which reference TRBV11-2 and TRBJ2-3 provide the parts outside the CDR3, is EAGVAQSPRYKIIEKRQSVAFWCNPISGHATLYWYQQILGQGPKLLIQFQNNGVVDDSQLPKDRFSAERLKGVDSTLKIQPAKLEDSAVYLCASSTWRGSRTDTQYFGPGTRLTVL.

The V gene is TRBV19, the J gene TRBJ2-1, with 11 bases lining up with TRBD2. This CDR3 region has 18 residues. V dropped 3 bases and J dropped 7; count of bases not matched to a gene: 14. In germline, CDR1 is LNHDA, CDR2 SQIVND (reference sequence). The CDR3 loop reads CASSMFSGGASVLNEQFF. The CDR3 region has the DNA TGTGCCAGTAGTATGTTTAGCGGGGGGGCGAGTGTATTGAATGAGCAGTTCTTC.